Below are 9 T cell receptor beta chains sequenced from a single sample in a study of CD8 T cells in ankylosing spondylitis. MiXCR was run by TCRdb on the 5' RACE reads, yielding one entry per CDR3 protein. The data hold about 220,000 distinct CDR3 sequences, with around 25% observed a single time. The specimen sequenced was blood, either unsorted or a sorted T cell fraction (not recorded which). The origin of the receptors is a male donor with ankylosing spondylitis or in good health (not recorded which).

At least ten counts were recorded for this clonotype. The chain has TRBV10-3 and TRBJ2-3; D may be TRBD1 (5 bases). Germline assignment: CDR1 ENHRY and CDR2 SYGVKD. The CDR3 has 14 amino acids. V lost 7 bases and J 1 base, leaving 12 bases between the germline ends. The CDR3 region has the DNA TGTGCCATCAATCAGGGCGCGGGCACAGATACGCAGTATTTT. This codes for CAINQGAGTDTQYF.

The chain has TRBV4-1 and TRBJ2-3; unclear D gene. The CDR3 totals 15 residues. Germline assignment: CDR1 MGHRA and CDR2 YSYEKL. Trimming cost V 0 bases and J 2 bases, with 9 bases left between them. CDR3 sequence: CASSQEGFFTDTQYF. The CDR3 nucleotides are TGCGCCAGCAGCCAAGAGGGGTTCTTCACAGATACGCAGTATTTT.

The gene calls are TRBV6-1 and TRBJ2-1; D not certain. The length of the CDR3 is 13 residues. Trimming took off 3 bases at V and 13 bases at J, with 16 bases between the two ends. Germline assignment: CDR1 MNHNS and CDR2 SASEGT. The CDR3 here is CASSDRLASPQFF. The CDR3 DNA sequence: TGTGCCAGCAGTGACCGCCTCGCGAGCCCCCAGTTCTTC.

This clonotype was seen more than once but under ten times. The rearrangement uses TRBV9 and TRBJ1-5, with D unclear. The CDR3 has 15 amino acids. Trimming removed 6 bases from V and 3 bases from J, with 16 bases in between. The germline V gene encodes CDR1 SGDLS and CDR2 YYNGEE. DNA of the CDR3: TGTGCCAGCAACCGACAAGGGTCCGCCAATCAGCCCCAGCATTTT. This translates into CASNRQGSANQPQHF.

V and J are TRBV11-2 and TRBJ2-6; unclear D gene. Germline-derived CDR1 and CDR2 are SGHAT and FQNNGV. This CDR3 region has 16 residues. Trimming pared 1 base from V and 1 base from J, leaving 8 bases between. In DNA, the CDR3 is TGTGCCAGCAGCTTAGGCATGGGATCTGGGGCCAACGTCCTGACTTTC. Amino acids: CASSLGMGSGANVLTF.

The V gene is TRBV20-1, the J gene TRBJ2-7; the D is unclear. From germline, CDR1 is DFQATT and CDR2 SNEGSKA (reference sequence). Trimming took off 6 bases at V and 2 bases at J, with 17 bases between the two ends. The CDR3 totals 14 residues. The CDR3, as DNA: TGCAGTGCCCTTGACCAGTCTTCTCCCTACGAGCAGTACTTC. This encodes CSALDQSSPYEQYF.

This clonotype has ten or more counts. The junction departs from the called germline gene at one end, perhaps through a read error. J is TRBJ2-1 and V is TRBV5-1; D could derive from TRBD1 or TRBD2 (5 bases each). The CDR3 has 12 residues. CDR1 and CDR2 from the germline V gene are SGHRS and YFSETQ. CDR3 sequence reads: CASSPGHNEQFF. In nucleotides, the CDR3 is TGTGCCAGCAGCCCGGGGCACAATGAGCAGTTCTTC.

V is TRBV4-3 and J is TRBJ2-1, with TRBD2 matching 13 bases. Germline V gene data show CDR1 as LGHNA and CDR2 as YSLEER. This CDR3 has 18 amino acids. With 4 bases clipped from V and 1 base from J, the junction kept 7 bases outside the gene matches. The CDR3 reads CASSRRLAGGTSYNEQFF. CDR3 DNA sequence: TGCGCCAGCAGCCGGAGACTAGCGGGAGGTACATCCTACAATGAGCAGTTCTTC.

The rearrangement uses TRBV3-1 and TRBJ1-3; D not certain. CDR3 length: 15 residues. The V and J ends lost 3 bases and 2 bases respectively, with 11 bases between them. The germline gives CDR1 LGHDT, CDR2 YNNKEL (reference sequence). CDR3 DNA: TGTGCCAGCAGCCAGCGGGCGATGACTGGAAACACCATATATTTT. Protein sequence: CASSQRAMTGNTIYF.